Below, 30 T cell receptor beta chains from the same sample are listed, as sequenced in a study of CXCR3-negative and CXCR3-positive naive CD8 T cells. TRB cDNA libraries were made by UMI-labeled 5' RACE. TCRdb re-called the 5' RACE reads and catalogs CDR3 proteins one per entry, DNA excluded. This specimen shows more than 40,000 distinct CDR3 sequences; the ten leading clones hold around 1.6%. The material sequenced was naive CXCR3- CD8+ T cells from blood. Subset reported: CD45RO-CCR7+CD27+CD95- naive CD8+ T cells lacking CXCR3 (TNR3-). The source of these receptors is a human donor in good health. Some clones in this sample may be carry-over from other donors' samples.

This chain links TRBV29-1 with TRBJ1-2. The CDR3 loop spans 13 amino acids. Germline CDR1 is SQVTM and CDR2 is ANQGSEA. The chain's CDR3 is CSVDLPDDYGYTF.

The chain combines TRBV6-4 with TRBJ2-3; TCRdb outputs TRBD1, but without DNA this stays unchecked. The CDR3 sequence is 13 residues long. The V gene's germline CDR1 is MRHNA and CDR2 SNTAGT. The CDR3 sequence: CASSAGNTDTQYF.

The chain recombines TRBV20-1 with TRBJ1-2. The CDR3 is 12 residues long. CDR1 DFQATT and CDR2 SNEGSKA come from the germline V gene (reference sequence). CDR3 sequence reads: CSARVEDYGYTF.

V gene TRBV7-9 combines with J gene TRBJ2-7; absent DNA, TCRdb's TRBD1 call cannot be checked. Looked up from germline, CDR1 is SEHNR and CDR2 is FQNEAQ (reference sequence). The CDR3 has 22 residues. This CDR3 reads CASSSAQNRDRAERVSGYEQYF.

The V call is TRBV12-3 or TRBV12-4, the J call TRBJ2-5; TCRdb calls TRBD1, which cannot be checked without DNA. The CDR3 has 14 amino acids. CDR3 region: CASRIQGVQETQYF.

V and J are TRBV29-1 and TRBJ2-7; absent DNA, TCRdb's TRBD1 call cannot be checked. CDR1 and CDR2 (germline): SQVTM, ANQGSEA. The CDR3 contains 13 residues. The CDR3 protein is CSVEGDRRYEQYF.

The CDR3 protein is CASGQGEKETQYF. The rearrangement uses TRBV14 and TRBJ2-5; TCRdb outputs TRBD1, but without DNA this stays unchecked. The CDR3 consists of 13 residues. Looked up from germline, CDR1 is SGHDN and CDR2 is FVKESK.

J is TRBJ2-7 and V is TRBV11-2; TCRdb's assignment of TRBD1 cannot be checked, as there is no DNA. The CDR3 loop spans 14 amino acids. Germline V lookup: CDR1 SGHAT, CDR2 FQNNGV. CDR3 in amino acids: CASSLVGGYYEQYF.

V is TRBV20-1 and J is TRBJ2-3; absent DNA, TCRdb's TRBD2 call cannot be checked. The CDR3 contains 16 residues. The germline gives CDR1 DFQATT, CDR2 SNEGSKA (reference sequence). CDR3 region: CSAPILAEEYTDTQYF.

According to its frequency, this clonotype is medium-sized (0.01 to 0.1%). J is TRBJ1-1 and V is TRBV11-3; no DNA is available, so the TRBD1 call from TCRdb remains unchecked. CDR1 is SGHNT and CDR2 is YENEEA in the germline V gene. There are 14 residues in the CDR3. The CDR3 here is CASSVAPRGTEAFF. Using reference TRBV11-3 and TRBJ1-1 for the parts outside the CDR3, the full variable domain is EAGVVQSPRYKIIEKKQPVAFWCNPISGHNTLYWYLQNLGQGPELLIRYENEEAVDDSQLPKDRFSAERLKGVDSTLKIQPAELGDSAVYLCASSVAPRGTEAFFGQGTRLTVV.

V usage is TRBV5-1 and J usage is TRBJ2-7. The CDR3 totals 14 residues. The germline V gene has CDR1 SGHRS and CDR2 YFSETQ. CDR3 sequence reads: CASSWEQLHYEQYF.

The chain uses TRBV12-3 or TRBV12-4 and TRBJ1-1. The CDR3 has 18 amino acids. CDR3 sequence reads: CASSLARVWGGLNTEAFF.

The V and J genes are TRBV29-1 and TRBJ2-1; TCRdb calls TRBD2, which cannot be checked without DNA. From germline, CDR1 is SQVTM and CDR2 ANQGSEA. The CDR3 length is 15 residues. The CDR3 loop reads CSVEVTSGILNEQFF.

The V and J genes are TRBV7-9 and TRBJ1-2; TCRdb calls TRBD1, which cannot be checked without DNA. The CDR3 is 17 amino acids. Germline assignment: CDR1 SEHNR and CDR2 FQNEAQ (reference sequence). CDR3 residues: CASSYTKPLQGPYGYTF.

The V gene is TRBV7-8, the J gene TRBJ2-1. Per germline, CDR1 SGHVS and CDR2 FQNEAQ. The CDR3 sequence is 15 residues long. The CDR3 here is CASSSEIPAYNEQFF.

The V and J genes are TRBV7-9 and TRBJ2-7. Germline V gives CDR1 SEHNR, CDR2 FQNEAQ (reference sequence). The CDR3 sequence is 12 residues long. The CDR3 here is CASSLDYYEQYF.

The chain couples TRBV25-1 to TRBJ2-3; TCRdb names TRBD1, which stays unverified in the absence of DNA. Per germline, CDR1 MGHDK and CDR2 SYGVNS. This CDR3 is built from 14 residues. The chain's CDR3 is CASSTGTSTDTQYF.

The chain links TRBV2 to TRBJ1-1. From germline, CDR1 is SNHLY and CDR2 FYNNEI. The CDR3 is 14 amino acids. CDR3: CASGWFSGLAEAFF.

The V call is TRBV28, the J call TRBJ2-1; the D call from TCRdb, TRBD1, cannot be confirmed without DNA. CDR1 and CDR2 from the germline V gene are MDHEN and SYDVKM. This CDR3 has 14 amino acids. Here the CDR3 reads CASAAGGTYNEQFF.

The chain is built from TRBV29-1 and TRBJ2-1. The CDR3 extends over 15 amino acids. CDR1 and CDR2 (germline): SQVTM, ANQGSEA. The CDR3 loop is CSVEGQISSYNEQFF.

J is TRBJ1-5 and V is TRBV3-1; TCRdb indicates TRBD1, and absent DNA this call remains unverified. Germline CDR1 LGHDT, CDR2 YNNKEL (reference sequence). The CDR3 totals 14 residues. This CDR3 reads CASSQVQGDQPQHF.

CDR3 in amino acids: CASSLVTGTGQFF. V and J are TRBV7-6 and TRBJ2-1; TCRdb calls TRBD1, which cannot be checked without DNA. CDR1 is SGHVS and CDR2 is FNYEAQ in the germline V gene. This CDR3 is built from 13 residues. Variable domain in full (rest from reference TRBV7-6 and TRBJ2-1): GAGVSQSPRYKVTKRGQDVALRCDPISGHVSLYWYRQALGQGPEFLTYFNYEAQQDKSGLPNDRFSAERPEGSISTLTIQRTEQRDSAMYRCASSLVTGTGQFFGPGTRLTVL.

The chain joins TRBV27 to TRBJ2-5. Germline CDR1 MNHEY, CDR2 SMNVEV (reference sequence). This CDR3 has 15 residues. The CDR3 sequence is CASSLYDRWEETQYF.

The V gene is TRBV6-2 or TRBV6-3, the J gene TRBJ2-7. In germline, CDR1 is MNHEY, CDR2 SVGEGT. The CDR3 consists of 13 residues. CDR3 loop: CASTDSTLGEQYF.

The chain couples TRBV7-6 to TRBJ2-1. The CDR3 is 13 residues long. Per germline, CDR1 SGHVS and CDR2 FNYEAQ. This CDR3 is CASSLEIGNEQFF.

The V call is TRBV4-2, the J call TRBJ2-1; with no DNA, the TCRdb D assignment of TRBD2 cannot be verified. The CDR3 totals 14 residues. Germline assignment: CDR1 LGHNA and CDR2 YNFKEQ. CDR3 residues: CASSTPGLGNEQFF.

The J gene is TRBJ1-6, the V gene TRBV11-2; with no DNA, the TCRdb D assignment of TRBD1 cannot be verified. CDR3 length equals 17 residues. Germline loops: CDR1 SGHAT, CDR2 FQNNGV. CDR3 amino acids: CASSFGTGSSYNSPLHF.

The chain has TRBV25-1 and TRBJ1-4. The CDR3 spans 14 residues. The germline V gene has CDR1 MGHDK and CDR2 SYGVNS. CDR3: CASREDLVGEKLFF. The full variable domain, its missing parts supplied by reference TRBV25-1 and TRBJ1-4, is EADIYQTPRYLVIGTGKKITLECSQTMGHDKMYWYQQDPGMELHLIHYSYGVNSTEKGDLSSESTVSRIRTEHFPLTLESARPSHTSQYLCASREDLVGEKLFFGSGTQLSVL.

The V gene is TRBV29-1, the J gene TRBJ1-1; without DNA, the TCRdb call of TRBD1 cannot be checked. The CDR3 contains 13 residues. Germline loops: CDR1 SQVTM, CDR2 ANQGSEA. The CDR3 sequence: CSVEEGGQGAAFF.

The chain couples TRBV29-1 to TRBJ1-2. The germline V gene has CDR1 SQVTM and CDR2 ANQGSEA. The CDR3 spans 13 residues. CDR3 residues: CSVWVSSDYGYTF. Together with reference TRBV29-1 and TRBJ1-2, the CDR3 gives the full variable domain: SAVISQKPSRDICQRGTSLTIQCQVDSQVTMMFWYRQQPGQSLTLIATANQGSEATYESGFVIDKFPISRPNLTFSTLTVSNMSPEDSSIYLCSVWVSSDYGYTFGSGTRLTVV.